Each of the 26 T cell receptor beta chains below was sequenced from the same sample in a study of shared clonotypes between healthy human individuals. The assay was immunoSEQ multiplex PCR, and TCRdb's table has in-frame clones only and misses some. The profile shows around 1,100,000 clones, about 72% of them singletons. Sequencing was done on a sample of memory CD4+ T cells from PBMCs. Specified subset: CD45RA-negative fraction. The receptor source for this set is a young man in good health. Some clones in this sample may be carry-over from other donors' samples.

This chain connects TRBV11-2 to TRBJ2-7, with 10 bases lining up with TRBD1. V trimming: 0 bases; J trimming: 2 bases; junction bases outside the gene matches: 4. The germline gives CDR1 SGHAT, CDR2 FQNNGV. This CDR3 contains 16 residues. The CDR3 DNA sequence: TGTGCCAGCAGCTTAGATCTGGGGACAGGGGCCTACGAGCAGTACTTC. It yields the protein CASSLDLGTGAYEQYF.

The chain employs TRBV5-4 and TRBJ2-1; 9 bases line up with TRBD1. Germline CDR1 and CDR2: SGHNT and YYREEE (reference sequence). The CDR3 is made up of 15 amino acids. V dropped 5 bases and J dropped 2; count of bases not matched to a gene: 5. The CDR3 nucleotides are TGTGCCAGCAGTTATGGGGACAGGGCCTACAATGAGCAGTTCTTC. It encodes CASSYGDRAYNEQFF.

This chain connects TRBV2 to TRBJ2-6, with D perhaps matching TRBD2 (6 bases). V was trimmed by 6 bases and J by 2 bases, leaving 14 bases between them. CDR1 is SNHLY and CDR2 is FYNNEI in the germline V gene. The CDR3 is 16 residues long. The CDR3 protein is CASSAGRVTGANVLTF. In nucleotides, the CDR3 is TGTGCCAGCAGCGCCGGGAGAGTGACTGGGGCCAACGTCCTGACTTTC.

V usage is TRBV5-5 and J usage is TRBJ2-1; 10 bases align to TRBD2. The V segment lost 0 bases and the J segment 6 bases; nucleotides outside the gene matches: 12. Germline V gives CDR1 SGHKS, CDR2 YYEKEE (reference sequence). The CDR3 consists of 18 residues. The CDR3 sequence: CASSLVLAGVSRPNEQFF. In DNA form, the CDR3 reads TGTGCCAGCAGCTTGGTGCTAGCGGGAGTAAGTAGGCCCAATGAGCAGTTCTTC.

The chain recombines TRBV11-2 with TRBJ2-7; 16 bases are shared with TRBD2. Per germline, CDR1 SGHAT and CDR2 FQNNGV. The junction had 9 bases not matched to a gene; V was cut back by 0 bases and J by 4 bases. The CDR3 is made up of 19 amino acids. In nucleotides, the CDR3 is TGTGCCAGCAGCTTAGACGGGACTAGCGGGAGGGCCACGGGTTACGAGCAGTACTTC. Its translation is CASSLDGTSGRATGYEQYF.

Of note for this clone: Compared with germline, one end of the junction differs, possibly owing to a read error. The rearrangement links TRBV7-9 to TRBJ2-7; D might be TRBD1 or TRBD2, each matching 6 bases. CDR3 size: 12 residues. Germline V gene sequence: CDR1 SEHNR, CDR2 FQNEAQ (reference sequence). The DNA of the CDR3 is TGCGCCAGCAGCCCCGAGGGGGGCGAACAGTACTTC. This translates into CASSPEGGEQYF.

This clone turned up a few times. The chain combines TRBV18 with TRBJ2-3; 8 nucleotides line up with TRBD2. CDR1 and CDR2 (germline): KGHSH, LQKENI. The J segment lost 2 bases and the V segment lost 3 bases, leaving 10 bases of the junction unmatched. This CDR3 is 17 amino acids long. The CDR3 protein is CASSPPSVAGNTDTQYF. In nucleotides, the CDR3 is TGTGCCAGCTCACCCCCTTCGGTAGCGGGAAACACAGATACGCAGTATTTT.

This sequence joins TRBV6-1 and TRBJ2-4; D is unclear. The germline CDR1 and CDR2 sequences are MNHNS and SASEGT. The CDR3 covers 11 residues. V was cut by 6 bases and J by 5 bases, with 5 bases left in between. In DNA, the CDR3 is TGTGCCAGCAGCCTCGAAAACATTCAGTACTTC. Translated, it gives CASSLENIQYF.

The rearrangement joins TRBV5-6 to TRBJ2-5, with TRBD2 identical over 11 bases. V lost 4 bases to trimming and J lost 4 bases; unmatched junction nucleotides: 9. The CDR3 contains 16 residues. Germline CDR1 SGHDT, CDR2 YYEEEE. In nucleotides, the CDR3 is TGTGCCAGCAGCGGGGAACTAGCGGGAGCCGGAGAGACCCAGTACTTC. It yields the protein CASSGELAGAGETQYF.

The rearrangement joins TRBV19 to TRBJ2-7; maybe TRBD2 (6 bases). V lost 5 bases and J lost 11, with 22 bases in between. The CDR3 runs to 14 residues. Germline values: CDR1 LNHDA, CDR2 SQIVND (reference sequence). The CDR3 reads CASSPSGTVGIEYF. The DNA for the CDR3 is TGTGCCAGTAGTCCGTCAGGGACTGTAGGAATCGAGTACTTC.

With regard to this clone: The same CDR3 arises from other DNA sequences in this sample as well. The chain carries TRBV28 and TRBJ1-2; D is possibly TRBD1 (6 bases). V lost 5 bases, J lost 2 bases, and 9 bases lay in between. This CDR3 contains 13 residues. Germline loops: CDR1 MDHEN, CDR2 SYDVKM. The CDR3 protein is CASSRGGNYGYTF. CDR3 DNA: TGTGCCAGCAGTCGAGGGGGAAACTATGGCTACACCTTC.

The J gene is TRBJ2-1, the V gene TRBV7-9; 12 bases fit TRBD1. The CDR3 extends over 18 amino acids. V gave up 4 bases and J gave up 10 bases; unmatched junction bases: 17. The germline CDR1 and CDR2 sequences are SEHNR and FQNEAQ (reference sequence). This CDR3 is CASSSPTWVGTGGHEQFF. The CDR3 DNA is TGTGCCAGCAGCTCCCCGACCTGGGTGGGGACAGGGGGCCACGAGCAGTTCTTC.

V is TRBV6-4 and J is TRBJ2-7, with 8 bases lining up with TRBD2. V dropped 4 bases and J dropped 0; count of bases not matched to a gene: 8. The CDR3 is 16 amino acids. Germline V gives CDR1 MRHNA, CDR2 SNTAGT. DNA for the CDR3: TGTGCCAGCAGTGTGTCTAGCGGGCCCGTCTCCTACGAGCAGTACTTC. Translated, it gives CASSVSSGPVSYEQYF.

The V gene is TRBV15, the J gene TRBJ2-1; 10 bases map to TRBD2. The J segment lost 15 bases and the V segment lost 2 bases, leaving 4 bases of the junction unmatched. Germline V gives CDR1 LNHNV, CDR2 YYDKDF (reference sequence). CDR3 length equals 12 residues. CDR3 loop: CATSRPSGSRFF. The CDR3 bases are TGTGCCACCAGCAGACCTAGCGGGAGTAGGTTCTTC.

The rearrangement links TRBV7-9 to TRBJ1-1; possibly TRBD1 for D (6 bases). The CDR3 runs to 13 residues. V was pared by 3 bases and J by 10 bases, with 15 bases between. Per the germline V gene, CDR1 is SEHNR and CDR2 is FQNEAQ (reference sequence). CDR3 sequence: CASSFGVGARAFF. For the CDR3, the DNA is TGTGCCAGCAGCTTTGGAGTGGGGGCAAGAGCTTTCTTT.

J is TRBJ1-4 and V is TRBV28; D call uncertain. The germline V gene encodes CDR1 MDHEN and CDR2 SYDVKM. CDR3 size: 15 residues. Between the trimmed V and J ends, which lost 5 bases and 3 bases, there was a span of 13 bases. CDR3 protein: CASSRPTRANEKLFF. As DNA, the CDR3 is TGTGCCAGCAGTCGCCCGACCCGGGCTAATGAAAAACTGTTTTTT. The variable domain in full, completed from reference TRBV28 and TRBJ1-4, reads DVKVTQSSRYLVKRTGEKVFLECVQDMDHENMFWYRQDPGLGLRLIYFSYDVKMKEKGDIPEGYSVSREKKERFSLILESASTNQTSMYLCASSRPTRANEKLFFGSGTQLSVL.

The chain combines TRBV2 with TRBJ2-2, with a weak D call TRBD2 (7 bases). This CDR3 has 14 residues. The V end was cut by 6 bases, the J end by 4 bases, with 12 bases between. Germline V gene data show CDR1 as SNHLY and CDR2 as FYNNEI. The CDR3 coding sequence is TGTGCCAGCAGACGGGGGGCGAGCACCGGGGAGCTGTTTTTT. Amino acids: CASRRGASTGELFF.

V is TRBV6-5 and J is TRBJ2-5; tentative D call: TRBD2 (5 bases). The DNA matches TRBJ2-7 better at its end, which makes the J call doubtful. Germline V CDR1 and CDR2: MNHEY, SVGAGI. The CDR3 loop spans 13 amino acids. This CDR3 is CASSYDGNYEQYF. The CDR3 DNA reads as TGTGCCAGCAGTTACGACGGGAACTACGAGCAGTACTTC.

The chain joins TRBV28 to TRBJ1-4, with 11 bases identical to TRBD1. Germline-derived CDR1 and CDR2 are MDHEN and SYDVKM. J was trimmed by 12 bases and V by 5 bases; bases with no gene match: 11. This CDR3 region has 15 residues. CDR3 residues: CASSPWTGGTVELFF. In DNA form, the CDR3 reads TGTGCCAGCAGTCCCTGGACAGGGGGCACGGTGGAACTGTTTTTT.

The CDR3 loop is CASKKGQSYEQYF. The DNA for the CDR3 is TGTGCCTCCAAAAAAGGACAGTCCTACGAGCAGTACTTC. V is TRBV6-5 and J is TRBJ2-7; TRBD1 might be the D (6 bases). V was shortened by 11 bases and J by 1 base, with 15 bases between the two germline ends. This CDR3 contains 13 residues. CDR1 MNHEY and CDR2 SVGAGI come from the germline V gene.

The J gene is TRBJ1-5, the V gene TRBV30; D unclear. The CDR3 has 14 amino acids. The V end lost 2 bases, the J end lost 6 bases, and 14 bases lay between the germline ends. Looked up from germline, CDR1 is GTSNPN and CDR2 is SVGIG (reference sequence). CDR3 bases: TGTGCCTGGAGTTCCGGAGGTGATGTTCAGCCCCAGCATTTT. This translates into CAWSSGGDVQPQHF.

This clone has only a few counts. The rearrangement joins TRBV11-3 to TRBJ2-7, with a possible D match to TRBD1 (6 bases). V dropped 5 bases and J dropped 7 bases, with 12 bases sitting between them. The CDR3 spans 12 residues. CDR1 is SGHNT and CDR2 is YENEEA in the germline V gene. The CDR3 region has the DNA TGTGCCAGCAGCCTCCAGGGGCGAGAGCAGTACTTC. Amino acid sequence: CASSLQGREQYF.

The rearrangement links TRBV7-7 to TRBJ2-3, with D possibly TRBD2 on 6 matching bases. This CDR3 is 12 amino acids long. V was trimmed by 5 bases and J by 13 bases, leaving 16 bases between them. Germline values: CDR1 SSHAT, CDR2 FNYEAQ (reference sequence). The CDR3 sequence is CASSPRVGEEYF. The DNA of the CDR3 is TGTGCCAGCAGCCCCCGTGTGGGGGAGGAGTATTTT.

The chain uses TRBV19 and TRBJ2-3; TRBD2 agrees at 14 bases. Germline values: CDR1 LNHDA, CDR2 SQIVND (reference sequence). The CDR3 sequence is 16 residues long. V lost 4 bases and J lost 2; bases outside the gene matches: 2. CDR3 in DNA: TGTGCCAGTAGTAGACTAGCGGGAGGGGACACAGATACGCAGTATTTT. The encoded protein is CASSRLAGGDTDTQYF. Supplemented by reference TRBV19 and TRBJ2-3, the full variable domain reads DGGITQSPKYLFRKEGQNVTLSCEQNLNHDAMYWYRQDPGQGLRLIYYSQIVNDFQKGDIAEGYSVSREKKESFPLTVTSAQKNPTAFYLCASSRLAGGDTDTQYFGPGTRLTVL.

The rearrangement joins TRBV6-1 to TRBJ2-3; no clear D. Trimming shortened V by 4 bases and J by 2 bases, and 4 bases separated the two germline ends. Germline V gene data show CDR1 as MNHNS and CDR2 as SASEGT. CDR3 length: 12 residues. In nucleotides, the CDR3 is TGTGCCAGCAGTGGGTACACAGATACGCAGTATTTT. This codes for CASSGYTDTQYF.

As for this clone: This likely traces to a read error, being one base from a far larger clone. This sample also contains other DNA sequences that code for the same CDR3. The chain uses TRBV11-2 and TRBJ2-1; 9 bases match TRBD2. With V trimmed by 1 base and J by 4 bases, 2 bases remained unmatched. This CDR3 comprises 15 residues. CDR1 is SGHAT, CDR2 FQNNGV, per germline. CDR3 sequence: CASSLGLAGYNEQFF. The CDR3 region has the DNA TGTGCCAGCAGCTTAGGGCTAGCGGGGTACAATGAGCAGTTCTTC.